These T cell receptor beta chains were read from a single sample in a study of T cell changes during pregnancy in multiple sclerosis. TCRdb's table, derived via immunoSEQ multiplex PCR, lists solely in-frame clones and lacks some. The data hold 70,000 to 95,000 clones, with approximately 95% observed a single time. The source material was peripheral blood, sampled in the first trimester of pregnancy. The receptor set was obtained from a female donor with multiple sclerosis, enrolled in a pregnancy study. CDR3s include the opening cysteine and the closing phenylalanine or tryptophan. A D gene is named only where the DNA matches it firmly. Clone size is shown for a subset of rows, as once, few, many or a class of expanded clone.

TRBD2	TRBV10-3	-	TRBJ2-7	TGTGCCATCAGCGGGACTAGCGGGGGGAACTACGAGCAGTACTTC	CAISGTSGGNYEQYF
-	TRBV10-3	once	TRBJ1-3	TGTGCCATCAGTGAGGAGGGGGTGGTGAACACCATATATTTT	CAISEEGVVNTIYF
TRBD2	TRBV19	-	TRBJ2-5	TGTGCCAGTAGTGGGAGCGGGGGGCTTCAAGAGACCCAGTACTTC	CASSGSGGLQETQYF
-	TRBV19	-	TRBJ2-7	TGTGCCAGTAGTATAGATGACGAACAGGACGAGCAGTACTTC	CASSIDDEQDEQYF
-	TRBV11-2	-	TRBJ1-4	TGTGCCAGCAGCTTAGATTTGGCCGCAAAACTGTTTTTT	CASSLDLAAKLFF
-	TRBV11-3	-	TRBJ2-2	TGTGCCAGCAGCTCTCCTCCCACCGGGGAGCTGTTTTTT	CASSSPPTGELFF
TRBD1	TRBV4-1	once	TRBJ2-3	TGCGCCAGCAGCCAACTCGGACAGGGAGACCAGTATTTT	CASSQLGQGDQYF
-	TRBV6-5	-	TRBJ1-3	TGTGCCAGCAGTTACCGGGGTGAGGGCTCTGGAAACACCATATATTTT	CASSYRGEGSGNTIYF
-	TRBV18	-	TRBJ1-3	TGTGCCAGCTCACCACCGAACGCCGAGGCGCGCGGAAACACCATATATTTT	CASSPPNAEARGNTIYF
TRBD2	TRBV6-5	-	TRBJ2-7	TGTGCCAGCAGCTACGGGGGGGCCGAGGGCGAGCAGTACTTC	CASSYGGAEGEQYF
-	TRBV19	-	TRBJ1-4	TGTGCCAGTAGTAGGCGACAGGCAACTAATGAAAAACTGTTTTTT	CASSRRQATNEKLFF
TRBD2	TRBV19	-	TRBJ2-1	TGTGCCAGTAGTATCCTAGCGGGGGGGCCCGGTGAGCAGTTCTTC	CASSILAGGPGEQFF
-	TRBV27	-	TRBJ1-1	TGTGCCAGCAGTTTATTTATGAACACTGAAGCTTTCTTT	CASSLFMNTEAFF
-	TRBV19	-	TRBJ2-4	TGTGCCAGTAGTACCCGACAGATAAACATTCAGTACTTC	CASSTRQINIQYF
TRBD1	TRBV6-1	-	TRBJ1-5	TGTGCCAGCACCCAGACAGGGACTCAGCCCCAGCATTTT	CASTQTGTQPQHF
-	TRBV7-9	-	TRBJ1-2	TGTGCCAGCAGCCGGGGTCCTGGGGGCTACACCTTC	CASSRGPGGYTF